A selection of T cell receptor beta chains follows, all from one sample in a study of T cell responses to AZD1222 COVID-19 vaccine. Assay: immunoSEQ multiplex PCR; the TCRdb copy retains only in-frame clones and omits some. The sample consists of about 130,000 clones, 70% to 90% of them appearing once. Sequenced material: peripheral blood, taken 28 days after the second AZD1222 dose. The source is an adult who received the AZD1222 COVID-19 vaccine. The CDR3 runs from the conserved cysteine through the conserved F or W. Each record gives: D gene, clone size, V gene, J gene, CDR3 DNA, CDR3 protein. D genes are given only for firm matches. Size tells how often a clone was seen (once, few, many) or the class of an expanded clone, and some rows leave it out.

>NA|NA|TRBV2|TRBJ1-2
TGTGCCAGCATTGGGGGTTTGCCAGGCTACACCTTC
CASIGGLPGYTF
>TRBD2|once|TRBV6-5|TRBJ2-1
TGTGCCACCCGTGCTAGCGGGATCTACAATGAGCAGTTCTTC
CATRASGIYNEQFF
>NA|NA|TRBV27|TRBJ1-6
TGTGCCAGCAGTTCAAAGGTGGGAGTGATCTCCTATAATTCACCCCTCCACTTT
CASSSKVGVISYNSPLHF
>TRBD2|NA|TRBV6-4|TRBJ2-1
TGTGCCAGCAGTGTAGCGGGGGGATACTACAATGAGCAGTTCTTC
CASSVAGGYYNEQFF
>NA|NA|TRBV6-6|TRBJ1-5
TGTGCCAGCAGTTACCGGGGCGGCAATCAGCCCCAGCATTTT
CASSYRGGNQPQHF
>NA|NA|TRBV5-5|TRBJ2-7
TGTGCCAGCAGCCCCGGGGCCTTCCCTTACGAGCAGTACTTC
CASSPGAFPYEQYF
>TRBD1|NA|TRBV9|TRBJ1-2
TGTGCCAGCAGCGTTACGGACAGGGAGCGAGGAGGCTACACCTTC
CASSVTDRERGGYTF
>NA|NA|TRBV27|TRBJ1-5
TGTGCCAGCAGTCCACGGGGGGACGGGACTCTTAGCAATCAGCCCCAGCATTTT
CASSPRGDGTLSNQPQHF
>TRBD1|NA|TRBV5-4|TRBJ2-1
TGTGCCAGCAGTTCGGACAGGACCATGTACAATGAGCAGTTCTTC
CASSSDRTMYNEQFF
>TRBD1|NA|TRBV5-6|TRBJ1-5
TGTGCCAGCAGCAAGCGGACAGGGGGCTCTTGGGGCAATCAGCCCCAGCATTTT
CASSKRTGGSWGNQPQHF
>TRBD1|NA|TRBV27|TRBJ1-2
TGTGCCAGCAGTTCGCTGGACAGGGTCGGCTACACCTTC
CASSSLDRVGYTF
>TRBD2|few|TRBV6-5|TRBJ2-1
TGTGCCAGCAGGCGGGAGCATGGTGAGCAGTTCTTC
CASRREHGEQFF
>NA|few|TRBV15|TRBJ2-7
TGTGCCACCAGCAGAGATTTGGCAGCCTACGAGCAGTACTTC
CATSRDLAAYEQYF
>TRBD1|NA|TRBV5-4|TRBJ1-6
TGTGCCAGCAGCCCCGGACAGGGTTATTCACCCCTCCACTTT
CASSPGQGYSPLHF
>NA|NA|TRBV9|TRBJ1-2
TGTGCCAGCAGCGTGAACCCACAGAGCTTACATGGCTACACCTTC
CASSVNPQSLHGYTF
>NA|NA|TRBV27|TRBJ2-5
TGTGCCAGCAGTTTGACCTACTTATCGGACAAAGGACCGGAGACCCAGTACTTC
CASSLTYLSDKGPETQYF
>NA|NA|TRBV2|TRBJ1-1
TGTGCCAGCCTATACTCGGGATGGGCTTTCTTT
CASLYSGWAFF
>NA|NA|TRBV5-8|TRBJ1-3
TGTGCCAGCAGCTCCCCCGGGTTCTGGGGGGGCTCTGGAAACACCATATATTTT
CASSSPGFWGGSGNTIYF
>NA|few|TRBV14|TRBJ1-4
TGTGCCAGCAGCCAAGTAGCGGCAGGGGCTAGGGGAAAACTGTTTTTT
CASSQVAAGARGKLFF
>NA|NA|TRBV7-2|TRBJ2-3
TGTGCCAGCAGCTTAGAGGGTGTCACAGATACGCAGTATTTT
CASSLEGVTDTQYF
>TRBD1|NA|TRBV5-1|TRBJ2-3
TGCGCCAGCAGCCCGGGACAGGGGTCCGATACGCAGTATTTT
CASSPGQGSDTQYF
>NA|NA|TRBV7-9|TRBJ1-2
TGTGCCAGCAGCTCCCCGGGGCTCTATGGCTACACCTTC
CASSSPGLYGYTF
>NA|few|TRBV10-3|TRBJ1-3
TGTGCCATCAGTGAGCGGACAGCCTCTGGAAACACCATATATTTT
CAISERTASGNTIYF
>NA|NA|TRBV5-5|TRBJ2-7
TGTGCCAGCAGCCGGACTATTTGGGAGCAGTACTTC
CASSRTIWEQYF
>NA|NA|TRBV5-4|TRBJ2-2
TGTGCCAGCAGCTTGGAAGGGACGAGGGGCGGGGAGCTGTTTTTT
CASSLEGTRGGELFF
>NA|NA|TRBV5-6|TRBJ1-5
TGTGCCAGCAGCTTGTATGGGGGATGGAGCAATCAGCCCCAGCATTTT
CASSLYGGWSNQPQHF
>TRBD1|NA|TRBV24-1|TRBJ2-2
TGTGCCACCAGTGATTTTCGACAGGGGGCCGGGGAGCTGTTTTTT
CATSDFRQGAGELFF
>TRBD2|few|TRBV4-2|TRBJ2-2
TGTGCCAGCAGCCAAGGCTGGGGGGGGACCGGGGAGCTGTTTTTT
CASSQGWGGTGELFF
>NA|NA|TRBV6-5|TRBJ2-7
TGTGCCAGCAGTTATTTAGACTCTTCCTACGAGCAGTACTTC
CASSYLDSSYEQYF
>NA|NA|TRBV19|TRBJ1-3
TGTGCCAGTATGAGCGGCCAGGGCACTGGAAACACCATATATTTT
CASMSGQGTGNTIYF
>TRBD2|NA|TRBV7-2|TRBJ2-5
TGTGCCAGCAGACGAACTAGCGGGGGGAACAACCAGTACTTC
CASRRTSGGNNQYF
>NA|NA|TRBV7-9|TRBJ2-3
TGTGCCAGCAGTCGCGACGGGTCAGATACGCAGTATTTT
CASSRDGSDTQYF
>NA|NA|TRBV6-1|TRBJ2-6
TGTGCCAGCAGTGAGGAGGAGGGAAGTGGGGCCAACGTCCTGACTTTC
CASSEEEGSGANVLTF
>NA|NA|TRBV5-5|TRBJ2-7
TGTGCCAGCAGGAAACTGGATAATTCCTACGAGCAGTACTTC
CASRKLDNSYEQYF
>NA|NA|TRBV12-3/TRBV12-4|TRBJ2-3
TGTGCCAGCAGTCGTGGACTGCTAGATACGCAGTATTTT
CASSRGLLDTQYF
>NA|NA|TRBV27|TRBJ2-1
TGTGCCAGCAGTCCCCTCGGGGAGCGCTACAATGAGCAGTTCTTC
CASSPLGERYNEQFF
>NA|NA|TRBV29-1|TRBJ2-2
TGCAGCGTTGAATTTAGCGGCACCGGGGAGCTGTTTTTT
CSVEFSGTGELFF
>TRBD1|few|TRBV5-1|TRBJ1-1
TGCGCCAGCAGCGACGGACAGGGGATGAACACTGAAGCTTTCTTT
CASSDGQGMNTEAFF
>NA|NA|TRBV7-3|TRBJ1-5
TGTGCCAGCAGCTTATGGAGGGACCAGCCCCAGCATTTT
CASSLWRDQPQHF
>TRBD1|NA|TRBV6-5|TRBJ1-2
TGTGCCAGCAGACCCCGGGACAGACTAATCTATGGCTACACCTTC
CASRPRDRLIYGYTF
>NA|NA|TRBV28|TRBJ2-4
TGTGCCAGCAGTTTCCAGGGGGCCAAAAACATTCAGTACTTC
CASSFQGAKNIQYF
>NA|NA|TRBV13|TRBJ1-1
TGTGCCAGCAGCGTCGCCGGGTCCTCCGGGATTGAAGCTTTCTTT
CASSVAGSSGIEAFF
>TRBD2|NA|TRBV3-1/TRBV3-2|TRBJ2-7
TGTGCCAGCAGCCAAGTAGGGGGACTAGCGGGCCACGAGCAGTACTTC
CASSQVGGLAGHEQYF
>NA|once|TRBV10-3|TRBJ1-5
TGTGCCATCAGTGAGGTGGGGAGGCAGCCCCAGCATTTT
CAISEVGRQPQHF
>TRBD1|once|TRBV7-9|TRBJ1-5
TGTGCCAGCAGCCCCACAGGGGGCCCAAATCAGCCCCAGCATTTT
CASSPTGGPNQPQHF
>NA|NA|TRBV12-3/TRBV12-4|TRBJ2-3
TGTGCCAGCAGAGAGAGCCCCACAGATACGCAGTATTTT
CASRESPTDTQYF
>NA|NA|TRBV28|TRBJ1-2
TGTGCCAGCAGTTTCGGCGGGGACTATGGCTACACCTTC
CASSFGGDYGYTF